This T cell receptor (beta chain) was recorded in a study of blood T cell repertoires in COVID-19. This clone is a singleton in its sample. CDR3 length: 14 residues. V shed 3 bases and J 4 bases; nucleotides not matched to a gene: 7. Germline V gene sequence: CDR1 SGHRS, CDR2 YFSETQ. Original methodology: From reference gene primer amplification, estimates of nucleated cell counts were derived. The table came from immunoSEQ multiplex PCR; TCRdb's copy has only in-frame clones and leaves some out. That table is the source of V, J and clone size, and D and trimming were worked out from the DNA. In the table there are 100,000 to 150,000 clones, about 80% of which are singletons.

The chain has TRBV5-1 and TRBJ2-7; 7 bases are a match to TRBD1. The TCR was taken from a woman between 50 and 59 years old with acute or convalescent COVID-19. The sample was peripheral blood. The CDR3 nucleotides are TGCGCCAGCAGCTCGAGACAGGGAGAGTACGAGCAGTACTTC. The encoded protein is CASSSRQGEYEQYF.